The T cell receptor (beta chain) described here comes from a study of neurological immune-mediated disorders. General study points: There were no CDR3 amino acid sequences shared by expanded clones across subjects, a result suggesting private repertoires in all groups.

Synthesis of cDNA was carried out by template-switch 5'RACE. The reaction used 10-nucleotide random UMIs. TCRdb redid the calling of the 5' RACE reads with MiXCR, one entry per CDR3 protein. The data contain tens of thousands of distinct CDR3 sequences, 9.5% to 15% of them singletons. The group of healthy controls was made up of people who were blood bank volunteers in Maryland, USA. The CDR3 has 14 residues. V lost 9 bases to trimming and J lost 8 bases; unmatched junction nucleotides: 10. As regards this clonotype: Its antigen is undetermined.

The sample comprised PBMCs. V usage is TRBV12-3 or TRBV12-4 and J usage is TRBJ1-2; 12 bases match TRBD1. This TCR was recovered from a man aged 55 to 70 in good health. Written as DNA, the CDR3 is TGTGCCAGTAGGCCGGGACAGGGGGCAGAGGGCTACACCTTC. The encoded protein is CASRPGQGAEGYTF.